The next 14 T cell receptor beta chains were all read from a single sample in a study of early T cells in non-severe SARS-CoV-2 infection. One entry per CDR3 protein results from TCRdb running MiXCR on the 5' RACE reads. The sample has roughly 70,000 distinct CDR3 sequences; around 12% are singletons. Sequencing input: whole blood. The receptors originated from an adult who was a healthcare worker with PCR-confirmed SARS-CoV-2 infection or an uninfected control (not recorded which).

This clonotype was counted many times. The CDR3 sequence: CSARDPLAGGPDNEQFF. The CDR3 nucleotides are TGCAGTGCTAGAGATCCGCTAGCGGGAGGGCCCGACAATGAGCAGTTCTTC. This chain uses TRBV20-1 with TRBJ2-1; 12 positions match TRBD2. The germline V gene has CDR1 DFQATT and CDR2 SNEGSKA (reference sequence). V shed 0 bases, J shed 5 bases, and the junction held 8 bases outside the gene matches. CDR3 size: 17 residues.

The rearrangement joins TRBV11-2 to TRBJ1-2; D gene unclear. In germline, CDR1 is SGHAT, CDR2 FQNNGV. There are 12 residues in the CDR3. Trimming stripped 3 bases from V and 6 bases from J, with 8 bases between. The CDR3 protein is CASSLSSNGYTF. The CDR3 coding sequence is TGTGCCAGCAGCTTGAGTTCCAATGGCTACACCTTC.

Ten or more counts support this clonotype. This sequence joins TRBV10-2 and TRBJ1-2, with D unclear. Germline CDR1 is WSHSY and CDR2 is SAAADI. V was pared by 2 bases and J by 5 bases, with 9 bases between. The CDR3 covers 13 residues. This chain's CDR3 is CASSENTAYGYTF. The CDR3 bases are TGCGCCAGCAGTGAGAATACAGCTTATGGCTACACCTTC.

This clonotype has a count of ten or more. This chain joins TRBV7-2 and TRBJ1-1, with 8 bases lining up with TRBD1. Trimming removed 6 bases from V and 11 bases from J; junction bases left unmatched: 14. CDR3 length: 14 residues. In germline, CDR1 is SGHTA, CDR2 FQGNSA. The CDR3 reads CASRAGGAIKKAFF. The DNA of the CDR3 is TGTGCCAGCAGGGCAGGGGGCGCAATAAAGAAGGCTTTCTTT.

This clonotype appeared many times. This chain connects TRBV6-1 to TRBJ2-7, with 7 bases matching TRBD2. Trimming removed 6 bases from V and 4 bases from J; junction bases left unmatched: 21. The CDR3 loop spans 18 amino acids. Germline values: CDR1 MNHNS, CDR2 SASEGT. The CDR3 protein is CASRPGLWRSPPLYEQYF. As DNA, the CDR3 is TGTGCCAGCAGACCGGGACTATGGAGATCTCCACCCTTGTACGAGCAGTACTTC.

Comment on this clonotype: This may come from a read error, since a much larger clone is one base off. J is TRBJ2-1 and V is TRBV29-1; 7 positions match TRBD2. The germline V gene has CDR1 SQVTM and CDR2 ANQGSEA. CDR3 size: 11 residues. CDR3 nucleotides: TGCAGCCTGGGGGGGTACAATGAGCAGCTCTTC. It encodes CSLGGYNEQLF.

Many counts were recorded for this clonotype. The DNA of the CDR3 is TGTGCCAGCAGTTTGCTGGGACAGAACACTGAAGCTTTCTTT. Protein product: CASSLLGQNTEAFF. The chain carries TRBV27 and TRBJ1-1; perhaps TRBD1 as D (6 bases). This CDR3 is 14 amino acids long. The germline V gene encodes CDR1 MNHEY and CDR2 SMNVEV (reference sequence). Trimming took 3 bases from V and 1 from J, leaving 9 bases between them.

V usage is TRBV12-3 or TRBV12-4 and J usage is TRBJ2-5; the D is unclear. V was cut by 4 bases and J by 5 bases, with 5 bases left in between. This CDR3 has 11 amino acids. CDR3 DNA sequence: TGTGCCAGCAGTTCCACGGAGACCCAGTACTTC. Protein product: CASSSTETQYF.

Ten or more counts support this clonotype. The genes are TRBV12-5 and TRBJ1-1; 9 positions match TRBD1. Germline V gene lookup returns CDR1 LGHNT and CDR2 FRNRAP. The ends lost 1 base at V and 5 bases at J; junction bases unmatched: 8. The CDR3 extends over 16 amino acids. The CDR3 here is CASGLALGQGGTEAFF. Written as DNA, the CDR3 is TGTGCTAGTGGTTTGGCCCTGGGACAGGGAGGGACTGAAGCTTTCTTT.

Many counts were recorded for this clonotype. This chain connects TRBV12-3 or TRBV12-4 to TRBJ2-7, with no clear D. V shed 2 bases and J shed 3 bases, with 2 bases lying between them. There are 11 residues in the CDR3. In DNA, the CDR3 is TGTGCCAGCAGTTTACTCTACGAGCAGTACTTC. Translation: CASSLLYEQYF.

This clonotype was counted many times. The V gene is TRBV27, the J gene TRBJ1-2; D possibly corresponds to TRBD1 (6 bases). Between the trimmed V and J ends, which lost 5 bases and 0 bases, there was a span of 16 bases. This CDR3 has 16 residues. CDR1 and CDR2 (germline): MNHEY, SMNVEV (reference sequence). CDR3 coding DNA: TGTGCCAGCAGTACCCACAGGGATCCAGCTAACTATGGCTACACCTTC. Translating it yields CASSTHRDPANYGYTF.

This clonotype was found a few times. This chain joins TRBV28 and TRBJ1-2; no definite D call. The CDR3 is made up of 13 amino acids. Germline CDR1 is MDHEN and CDR2 is SYDVKM. With 0 bases removed from V and 8 bases from J, the gap between germline ends came to 10 bases. The CDR3 nucleotides are TGTGCCAGCAGTTTATGGGCCCGTTCGGGCTACACCTTC. Translation: CASSLWARSGYTF.

This clonotype was counted ten times or more. The chain joins TRBV2 to TRBJ2-7; 8 bases match TRBD1. This CDR3 region has 14 residues. From germline, CDR1 is SNHLY and CDR2 FYNNEI. V shed 8 bases and J 0 bases; nucleotides not matched to a gene: 6. CDR3 loop: CASYDRGSSYEQYF. DNA of the CDR3: TGTGCCAGCTACGACAGGGGAAGCTCCTACGAGCAGTACTTC.

This clonotype was seen many times. The chain combines TRBV19 with TRBJ1-5; TRBD1 agrees at 7 bases. The J segment lost 3 bases and the V segment lost 5 bases, leaving 13 bases of the junction unmatched. This CDR3 is 17 amino acids long. Germline V gene data show CDR1 as LNHDA and CDR2 as SQIVND (reference sequence). CDR3 sequence: CASSLGQLYPDNQPQHF. DNA for the CDR3: TGTGCCAGTAGTCTGGGACAGTTGTATCCCGACAATCAGCCCCAGCATTTT.